Presented here are 15 T cell receptor beta chains from one specimen sequenced in a study of shared clonotypes between healthy human individuals. The table came from immunoSEQ multiplex PCR; TCRdb's copy has only in-frame clones and leaves some out. The table lists some 600,000 clones, about 96% of them singletons. In the naive CD8 group, cells lacked CD45RO and were positively selected for CCR7, so terminally differentiated effector memory CD45RA+ cells were left out. The sample was naive CD8+ T cells sorted from blood. The source is a woman aged 30 to 39 in good health.

The rearrangement links TRBV4-1 to TRBJ2-1; D is undetermined. There are 13 residues in the CDR3. Germline V lookup: CDR1 MGHRA, CDR2 YSYEKL. V lost 1 base and J 8 bases, leaving 9 bases between the germline ends. CDR3 nucleotide sequence: TGCGCCAGCAGCCAAGGGAGTAGCCATGAGCAGTTCTTC. This sequence encodes CASSQGSSHEQFF.

The chain combines TRBV4-1 with TRBJ2-7; perhaps TRBD2 as D (7 bases). CDR1 and CDR2 from the germline V gene are MGHRA and YSYEKL. The CDR3 covers 15 residues. V was trimmed by 3 bases and J by 6 bases, leaving 18 bases between them. The CDR3 DNA follows: TGCGCCAGCAGCCAGGTCCAAGCGGGACATATCGAGCAGTACTTC. It is translated as CASSQVQAGHIEQYF.

About this clone: Its ends do not fully match the called genes, so a read error is possible. The gene calls are TRBV5-4 and TRBJ2-1; 9 nucleotides line up with TRBD2. The germline V gene encodes CDR1 SGHNT and CDR2 YYREEE (reference sequence). CDR3 size: 17 residues. The CDR3 sequence is CASSLVGSGSSYSEQFF. CDR3 nucleotide sequence: TGTGCCAGCAGCTTGGTCGGTAGCGGGAGCTCCTACAGTGAGCAGTTCTTC.

The chain uses TRBV28 and TRBJ1-1; D is perhaps TRBD1 (6 bases). Germline-derived CDR1 and CDR2 are MDHEN and SYDVKM. CDR3 size: 12 residues. The V gene lost 8 bases and the J gene lost 7 bases, with 14 bases spanning the gap. The CDR3: CASAGGEGEAFF. CDR3 in DNA: TGTGCCAGCGCGGGGGGCGAAGGTGAAGCTTTCTTT.

The J gene is TRBJ1-6, the V gene TRBV21-1. TRBV21-1 is a known pseudogene. This CDR3 has 18 amino acids. CDR3 in DNA: TGTGCCAGCAGCAAAGGAGGCGGGGGGCCACCCTATAATTCACCCCTCCACTTT. Encoded protein: CASSKGGGGPPYNSPLHF.

This chain links TRBV27 with TRBJ2-1; D may match TRBD1 or TRBD2 (6 bases each). Germline loops: CDR1 MNHEY, CDR2 SMNVEV (reference sequence). Trimming took 3 bases from V and 4 from J, leaving 13 bases between them. This CDR3 has 15 residues. The CDR3, as DNA: TGTGCCAGCAGTTTGCGGGACACCGGATACAATGAGCAGTTCTTC. Protein product: CASSLRDTGYNEQFF.

The rearrangement joins TRBV6-5 to TRBJ1-1; no clear D gene. From germline, CDR1 is MNHEY and CDR2 SVGAGI. Trimming took 7 bases from V and 0 from J, leaving 12 bases between them. This CDR3 spans 14 amino acids. CDR3 sequence reads: CASTRTNLNTEAFF. In DNA form, the CDR3 reads TGTGCCAGCACCCGGACCAACCTGAACACTGAAGCTTTCTTT.

This chain uses TRBV28 with TRBJ2-5; 7 bases are shared with TRBD2. CDR3 size: 17 residues. The V gene's germline CDR1 is MDHEN and CDR2 SYDVKM. The ends lost 3 bases at V and 10 bases at J; junction bases unmatched: 20. The CDR3 nucleotides read TGTGCCAGCAGTTTCCCCGGAGCGGGATGGGGTGGTGGGGACCAGTACTTC. Protein product: CASSFPGAGWGGGDQYF.

Remarks on this clone: Within the sample, other DNA sequences also encode this same CDR3. The rearrangement links TRBV5-6 to TRBJ2-3, with D unresolved. V was trimmed by 4 bases and J by 6 bases, leaving 9 bases between them. This CDR3 is built from 12 residues. CDR1 and CDR2 from the germline V gene are SGHDT and YYEEEE. CDR3 in amino acids: CASSLTPDTQYF. DNA for the CDR3: TGTGCCAGCAGCCTGACTCCCGATACGCAGTATTTT.

On this clone itself: One end of the junction varies from germline; a read error may be responsible. This rearrangement joins TRBV7-6 to TRBJ2-7; unclear D gene. From germline, CDR1 is SGHVS and CDR2 FNYEAQ. This CDR3 is 16 amino acids long. The CDR3 protein is CASSLVGFPLSHEQYF. CDR3 nucleotides: TGTGCCAGCAGCTTAGTTGGTTTCCCCCTCTCCCACGAGCAGTACTTC.

The DNA for the CDR3 is TGTGCCAGCAGTCTCGGACAGGGGCTCCACGAGCAGTACTTC. Translation gives CASSLGQGLHEQYF. The gene calls are TRBV27 and TRBJ2-7; 9 bases are shared with TRBD1. Trimming cost V 5 bases and J 5 bases; bases outside gene matches: 7. The V gene's germline CDR1 is MNHEY and CDR2 SMNVEV (reference sequence). The CDR3 extends over 14 amino acids.

The chain combines TRBV10-2 with TRBJ1-2; no reliable D call. There are 13 residues in the CDR3. Germline V gives CDR1 WSHSY, CDR2 SAAADI. Trimming took off 6 bases at V and 5 bases at J, with 13 bases between the two ends. The CDR3 coding sequence is TGCGCCAGCAGAGACTCGAGGGAGTATGGCTACACCTTC. Its translation is CASRDSREYGYTF.

V usage is TRBV27 and J usage is TRBJ2-1, with 12 bases fitting TRBD2. The CDR3 extends over 16 amino acids. Germline CDR1 and CDR2: MNHEY and SMNVEV (reference sequence). V lost 4 bases and J lost 8; bases outside the gene matches: 9. In nucleotides, the CDR3 is TGTGCCAGCAGTTCGGGACTAGCGGGTTCCGGGGATGAGCAGTTCTTC. Translated: CASSSGLAGSGDEQFF.

The chain carries TRBV4-1 and TRBJ2-7; 9 positions agree with TRBD2. The V segment lost 0 bases and the J segment 2 bases; nucleotides outside the gene matches: 2. Germline lookup yields CDR1 MGHRA and CDR2 YSYEKL. The CDR3 length is 15 residues. In nucleotides, the CDR3 is TGCGCCAGCAGCCAAGATAGCGGGAGTCCCTACGAGCAGTACTTC. Its protein is CASSQDSGSPYEQYF.

This clone was observed a handful of times. The chain combines TRBV20-1 with TRBJ1-1, with D maybe TRBD1 (5 bases). The V and J ends lost 1 base and 5 bases respectively, with 5 bases between them. CDR3 length: 11 residues. Germline V lookup: CDR1 DFQATT, CDR2 SNEGSKA (reference sequence). CDR3 amino acids: CSARGGTEAFF. CDR3 DNA sequence: TGCAGTGCTAGAGGGGGGACTGAAGCTTTCTTT.